This T cell receptor beta chain came from a study of vaccination effects on CD4 cells after COVID-19. Study-level information: Participants each got two BNT162b2 or mRNA-1273 vaccine doses.

Of note for this clone: Its antigen is unknown.

Repertoires were generated with immunoSEQ multiplex PCR, while TCRdb's copy carries only in-frame clones and drops some. Altogether 50,000 to 60,000 clones are present, 55% to 75% being singletons, with the ten largest covering approximately 16%. Viral peptide pool expansion of antigen-specific CD4+ T cells preceded sequencing in the ViraFEST assay. Culturing for about 9 days preceded CD4+ T cell isolation. No vaccinee had earlier SARS-CoV-2 infection, and nucleocapsid antibodies were negative. Germline CDR1 is LGHDT and CDR2 is YNNKEL (reference sequence). V was cut by 4 bases and J by 6 bases, with 13 bases left in between. The CDR3 length is 14 residues.

The receptor was derived from a human donor who received a COVID-19 vaccine. Specimen: CD4+ T cells from PBMCs cultured with SARS-CoV-2 spike peptides, collected before COVID-19 vaccination. The chain joins TRBV3-1 (or the pseudogene TRBV3-2) to TRBJ1-5, with D possibly matching TRBD1 (5 bases). The CDR3 is CASSPRGTGQPQHF. In DNA form, the CDR3 reads TGTGCCAGCAGCCCCCGTGGGACGGGTCAGCCCCAGCATTTT.